These T cell receptor beta chains were read from a single sample in a study of spatial heterogeneity in lung cancer. Using its own MiXCR run on the 5' RACE reads, TCRdb lists one record per CDR3 protein. Found here are tens of thousands of distinct CDR3 sequences, 8% of them singletons; the top ten hold about 6.8%. Here the sequenced sample was PBMCs, taken at surgery. These receptors came from a male donor with early-stage non-small cell lung cancer. CDR3s include the opening cysteine and the closing phenylalanine or tryptophan. A D gene is named only where the DNA matches it firmly. Where a row states a size, it is once, few, many or the class of an expanded clone; other rows omit it.

V: TRBV7-8; size: few; J: TRBJ1-2; D: -; DNA: TGTGCCAGCAGCTTAGTCGGGGGAATCTATGGCTACACCTTC; CDR3: CASSLVGGIYGYTF
V: TRBV5-1; size: -; J: TRBJ2-1; D: -; DNA: TGCGCCAGCAGCTTGGTACTAGGAGGTGAGCAGTTCTTC; CDR3: CASSLVLGGEQFF
V: TRBV24-1; size: few; J: TRBJ1-5; D: -; DNA: TGTGCCACCAGTGAGAGCACGGGGGATCAGCCCCAGCATTTT; CDR3: CATSESTGDQPQHF
V: TRBV5-4; size: -; J: TRBJ2-2; D: -; DNA: TGTGCCAGCAGCCCGGCCGGAAGTGGTGGCTTTGCCGGGGAGCTGTTTTTT; CDR3: CASSPAGSGGFAGELFF
V: TRBV4-1; size: many; J: TRBJ2-7; D: TRBD2; DNA: TGCGCCAGCAGCCTTACTAGCGGGAGGGGAAGCTCCTACGAGCAGTACTTC; CDR3: CASSLTSGRGSSYEQYF
V: TRBV10-2; size: few; J: TRBJ2-2; D: -; DNA: TGCGCCAGCAGGATGTTCACCGGGGAGCTGTTTTTT; CDR3: CASRMFTGELFF
V: TRBV6-6; size: many; J: TRBJ1-5; D: -; DNA: TGTGCCAGCAGTACCCTGACAGGTTTGAGCAATCAGCCCCAGCATTTT; CDR3: CASSTLTGLSNQPQHF
V: TRBV6-5; size: few; J: TRBJ1-4; D: TRBD1; DNA: TGTGCCAGCAGTGTACAGGGGAGGGCCGAAAAACTGTTTTTT; CDR3: CASSVQGRAEKLFF
V: TRBV10-3; size: -; J: TRBJ1-1; D: -; DNA: TGTGCCATCAGGGTGGACAGCCACACTGAAGCTTTCTTT; CDR3: CAIRVDSHTEAFF
V: TRBV9; size: many; J: TRBJ2-1; D: -; DNA: TGTGCCAGCAGCCTTAGCTCCTACAATGAGCAGTTCTTC; CDR3: CASSLSSYNEQFF
V: TRBV6-6; size: many; J: TRBJ1-2; D: -; DNA: TGTGCCAGCAGTTCCAGGGTGCGCTATGGCTACACCTTC; CDR3: CASSSRVRYGYTF
V: TRBV7-3; size: -; J: TRBJ2-1; D: TRBD2; DNA: TGTGCCAGCAGCAAACTCCGAGGTAGCGGGAGGGCACCCTACAATGAGCAGTTCTTC; CDR3: CASSKLRGSGRAPYNEQFF
V: TRBV6-5; size: -; J: TRBJ1-1; D: TRBD1; DNA: TGTGCCAGCACGGTAACAGGGGGCACTGAAGCTTTCTTT; CDR3: CASTVTGGTEAFF
V: TRBV6-1; size: -; J: TRBJ1-2; D: -; DNA: TGTGCCAGCAGTGAAAGGGTCCAGGATTTTAATGGCTACACCTTC; CDR3: CASSERVQDFNGYTF
V: TRBV7-9; size: many; J: TRBJ2-3; D: -; DNA: TGTGCCAGCAGCTTCGGGGAACCAGATACGCAGTATTTT; CDR3: CASSFGEPDTQYF
V: TRBV5-4; size: few; J: TRBJ2-7; D: TRBD1; DNA: TGTGCCAGCACCTCGGGGGACAGGGGCTACGAGCAGTACTTC; CDR3: CASTSGDRGYEQYF
V: TRBV7-8; size: many; J: TRBJ1-1; D: TRBD1; DNA: TGTGCCAGCAGACGGGGACAGGGGAACACTGAAGCTTTCTTT; CDR3: CASRRGQGNTEAFF
V: TRBV5-1; size: -; J: TRBJ1-1; D: -; DNA: TGCGCCAGCAGCTTGGAACTCGGGGTTACTGAAGCTTTCTTT; CDR3: CASSLELGVTEAFF
V: TRBV3-1; size: many; J: TRBJ2-3; D: TRBD2; DNA: TGTGCCAGCAGCCAAGAAACGGGAGGTCGGGCAGATACGCAGTATTTT; CDR3: CASSQETGGRADTQYF
V: TRBV20-1; size: many; J: TRBJ2-3; D: -; DNA: TGCAGTGCACGATGGGCGGTATCTAGCACAGATACGCAGTATTTT; CDR3: CSARWAVSSTDTQYF
V: TRBV7-2; size: many; J: TRBJ1-3; D: -; DNA: TGTGCCAGCAGCTTACCCCGGGATGGAAACACCATATATTTT; CDR3: CASSLPRDGNTIYF
V: TRBV30; size: many; J: TRBJ1-2; D: TRBD1; DNA: TGTGCCAGGGACCACAGGGGGTATGGCTACACCTTC; CDR3: CARDHRGYGYTF
V: TRBV6-2/TRBV6-3; size: few; J: TRBJ1-5; D: -; DNA: TGTGCCAGCACCCCCTACGGATTTCAGTCCCAGCATTTT; CDR3: CASTPYGFQSQHF
V: TRBV13; size: many; J: TRBJ2-2; D: TRBD1; DNA: TGTGCCAGCAGCTCGCCGTCGACAGGGTATGCCAGGGAGCTGTTTTTT; CDR3: CASSSPSTGYARELFF
V: TRBV5-1; size: many; J: TRBJ2-7; D: TRBD2; DNA: TGCGCCAGCAGCTGGGAAACTAGCGGACTACGGCACGAGCAGTACTTC; CDR3: CASSWETSGLRHEQYF
V: TRBV20-1; size: many; J: TRBJ2-1; D: -; DNA: TGCAGTGCTAGAGCACCTACGTCATTCAGCTCCTACAATGAGCAGTTCTTC; CDR3: CSARAPTSFSSYNEQFF
V: TRBV27; size: few; J: TRBJ2-1; D: -; DNA: TGTGCCAGCAGTTTATTTTCACAGGGCTATTGGAATGAGCAGTTCTTC; CDR3: CASSLFSQGYWNEQFF
V: TRBV6-2/TRBV6-3; size: few; J: TRBJ1-6; D: TRBD1; DNA: TGTGCCAGCAGTCCTACAGGGGGCCGGGGTGAATCACCCCTCCACTTT; CDR3: CASSPTGGRGESPLHF
V: TRBV12-3/TRBV12-4; size: many; J: TRBJ2-3; D: -; DNA: TGTGCCAGCAGTTTGGAGCGAACAGATACGCAGTATTTT; CDR3: CASSLERTDTQYF
V: TRBV20-1; size: many; J: TRBJ2-7; D: TRBD1; DNA: TGCAGTGCTAGAGATGCCGGGACAGGGCCATCCTACGAGCAGTACTTC; CDR3: CSARDAGTGPSYEQYF
V: TRBV10-3; size: many; J: TRBJ1-1; D: TRBD1; DNA: TGTGCCATCAATCGGGACAGGGGGCTGGCTGAAGCTTTCTTT; CDR3: CAINRDRGLAEAFF
V: TRBV24-1; size: -; J: TRBJ2-2; D: -; DNA: TGTGCCACCAGAAACACCGGGGAGCTGTTTTTT; CDR3: CATRNTGELFF
V: TRBV5-1; size: once; J: TRBJ2-5; D: TRBD2; DNA: TGCGCCAGCAGCGAAAGACTAGCCGGCCAAGAGACCCAGTACTTC; CDR3: CASSERLAGQETQYF
V: TRBV6-5; size: -; J: TRBJ2-5; D: -; DNA: TGTGCCAGCAGTTACTCGAACAGGCCTTACCAAGAGACCCAGTACTTC; CDR3: CASSYSNRPYQETQYF
V: TRBV12-3/TRBV12-4; size: -; J: TRBJ2-1; D: -; DNA: TGTGCCAGCGCCCCGGGGTTTCCCAATGAGCAGTTCTTC; CDR3: CASAPGFPNEQFF
V: TRBV7-9; size: -; J: TRBJ2-7; D: -; DNA: TGTGCCAGCAGCCTCCCTCCGGAGCCCTACGAGCAGTACTTC; CDR3: CASSLPPEPYEQYF
V: TRBV5-1; size: few; J: TRBJ2-3; D: -; DNA: TGCGCCAGCAGCTTCCCAGCAGATACGCAGTATTTT; CDR3: CASSFPADTQYF
V: TRBV6-1; size: many; J: TRBJ2-1; D: -; DNA: TGTGCCAGCGGTAGAGTTGGCAATGAGCAGTTCTTC; CDR3: CASGRVGNEQFF
V: TRBV20-1; size: -; J: TRBJ2-5; D: -; DNA: TGCAGTGCTAGGAGGCCTTCCGGGGGAGAGACCCAGTACTTC; CDR3: CSARRPSGGETQYF
V: TRBV5-6; size: -; J: TRBJ2-1; D: -; DNA: TGTGCCAGCAGCACCTTTCTCGGGAGTGTTTACAATGAGCAGTTCTTC; CDR3: CASSTFLGSVYNEQFF
V: TRBV24-1; size: many; J: TRBJ2-5; D: TRBD1; DNA: TGTGCCACCAGTGATGCCGGGACAGGGACAGAGACCCAGTACTTC; CDR3: CATSDAGTGTETQYF
V: TRBV6-1; size: many; J: TRBJ2-1; D: -; DNA: TGTGCCAGCAGTCCCCGACCTCTAAGCTCCTACAATGAGCAGTTCTTC; CDR3: CASSPRPLSSYNEQFF
V: TRBV7-2; size: many; J: TRBJ1-2; D: -; DNA: TGTGCCAGCAGCTTGATGGGACCGGACTATGGCTACACCTTC; CDR3: CASSLMGPDYGYTF
V: TRBV9; size: -; J: TRBJ2-1; D: -; DNA: TGTGCCAGCAGCGTAGATGGCAGCTACAATGAGCAGTTCTTC; CDR3: CASSVDGSYNEQFF
V: TRBV5-6; size: many; J: TRBJ2-1; D: TRBD2; DNA: TGTGCCAGCAGCCAGAACGCCGGGACTAGCGGGAGATACAATGAGCAGTTCTTC; CDR3: CASSQNAGTSGRYNEQFF
V: TRBV5-4; size: -; J: TRBJ2-3; D: TRBD2; DNA: TGTGTCAGCAGCCTGTCAGCGGGAGGGGGCGATACGCAGTATTTT; CDR3: CVSSLSAGGGDTQYF
V: TRBV2; size: many; J: TRBJ2-3; D: TRBD2; DNA: TGTGCCAGCACCCTAATGACTAGCGCCGAGGGAGATACGCAGTATTTT; CDR3: CASTLMTSAEGDTQYF
V: TRBV28; size: many; J: TRBJ1-4; D: -; DNA: TGTGCCAGCAGTTTAGTTGGGGAGAAACTGTTTTTT; CDR3: CASSLVGEKLFF